The rows below give T cell receptor beta chains drawn from one sample of a study of OX40 agonist ivuxolimab in advanced cancers. Sequencing was performed with immunoSEQ multiplex PCR; in TCRdb, only in-frame clones are kept and a portion is missing. The sample records 80,000 to 100,000 clones, around 86% being singletons. Here the sequenced sample was CD4+ or CD8+ T cells sorted from blood, taken in a trial of the OX40 agonist ivuxolimab. Every receptor here comes from an adult with an advanced solid tumor such as melanoma, head and neck, liver or kidney cancer. The CDR3 runs from the conserved cysteine through the conserved F or W. Fields, in order: clone size, D gene, V gene, J gene, CDR3 protein, CDR3 DNA. D genes are given only for firm matches. Rows may omit the clone size; those that give it use once, few, many or a size class.

-	TRBD1	TRBV7-2	TRBJ1-6	CASSLVGQGGNSPLHF	TGTGCCAGCAGCTTAGTGGGACAGGGGGGCAATTCACCCCTCCACTTT
-	-	TRBV5-4	TRBJ2-2	CASSFWDTGELFF	TGTGCCAGCAGCTTTTGGGACACCGGGGAGCTGTTTTTT
-	TRBD2	TRBV6-4	TRBJ2-1	CASSVLGGAYNEQFF	TGTGCCAGCAGTGTCTTGGGGGGGGCCTACAATGAGCAGTTCTTC
-	-	TRBV6-5	TRBJ2-7	CASSHLAGLSYEQCF	TGTGCCAGCAGTCACCTTGCAGGGCTCTCCTACGAGCAGTGCTTC
-	TRBD1	TRBV5-1	TRBJ2-5	CATTTGGRQETQYF	TGCGCCACTACGACAGGGGGCCGCCAAGAGACCCAGTACTTC
-	-	TRBV2	TRBJ1-2	CASSEGEKRGYTF	TGTGCCAGCAGCGAAGGAGAAAAGCGTGGCTACACCTTC
few	TRBD1	TRBV23-1	TRBJ2-2	CASSQTRDRSYTGELFF	TGCGCCAGCAGTCAAACCAGGGACAGGAGCTACACCGGGGAGCTGTTTTTT
-	-	TRBV12-5	TRBJ2-3	CASGLVLRTDTQYF	TGTGCTAGTGGTTTGGTACTTCGCACAGATACGCAGTATTTT
-	-	TRBV21-1	TRBJ1-1	CARIARGRNSMNTEAFF	TGTGCCAGGATCGCTCGCGGGAGGAATAGCATGAACACTGAAGCTTTCTTT
-	-	TRBV4-3	TRBJ2-1	CASSQDPGMVYNEQFF	TGCGCCAGCAGCCAAGATCCGGGAATGGTCTACAATGAGCAGTTCTTC
-	TRBD1	TRBV7-2	TRBJ1-1	CASSLGGQGRQAFF	TGTGCCAGCAGCTTAGGGGGACAGGGGAGACAAGCTTTCTTT
-	TRBD1	TRBV6-5	TRBJ1-3	CASSYSGDSGNTIYF	TGTGCCAGCAGTTACTCGGGGGACAGTGGAAACACCATATATTTT
few	-	TRBV28	TRBJ1-1	CASKGNTEAFF	TGTGCCAGCAAGGGGAACACTGAAGCTTTCTTT